This TCR beta chain was recovered during a study of cytomegalovirus exposure and HLA in healthy donors. This PCR relied on a set of 60 Vbeta primers and 13 Jbeta primers. The repertoire was sequenced with immunoSEQ multiplex PCR; TCRdb's copy has only in-frame clones and lacks some. This sample has roughly 100,000 clones, with roughly 77% found just once. With respect to this clone: What it binds is not known.

The CDR3 sequence is 14 residues long. Germline CDR1 reads SGHRS; CDR2 reads YFSETQ. The ends were cut back, 5 bases at V and 1 base at J, with 12 bases in the middle. Study results and limitations: In terms of immune exposure information, only CMV serostatus was available. Cytomegalovirus association was assigned to over 150 TCR beta chains. In an earlier analysis, most TCR beta V segments were productive about 87% or about 30% of the time. Further analysis was carried out later, and it showed several of the most significant clusters appearing linked to common viral pathogens.

The specimen sequenced was PBMCs. V gene TRBV5-1 combines with J gene TRBJ1-1, with D perhaps TRBD1 (6 bases). The clonotype comes from a woman between 18 and 30 years old in good health and CMV-seropositive. The CDR3 is CASRETQGNTEAFF. The DNA for the CDR3 is TGCGCCAGCAGAGAAACACAGGGGAACACTGAAGCTTTCTTT.